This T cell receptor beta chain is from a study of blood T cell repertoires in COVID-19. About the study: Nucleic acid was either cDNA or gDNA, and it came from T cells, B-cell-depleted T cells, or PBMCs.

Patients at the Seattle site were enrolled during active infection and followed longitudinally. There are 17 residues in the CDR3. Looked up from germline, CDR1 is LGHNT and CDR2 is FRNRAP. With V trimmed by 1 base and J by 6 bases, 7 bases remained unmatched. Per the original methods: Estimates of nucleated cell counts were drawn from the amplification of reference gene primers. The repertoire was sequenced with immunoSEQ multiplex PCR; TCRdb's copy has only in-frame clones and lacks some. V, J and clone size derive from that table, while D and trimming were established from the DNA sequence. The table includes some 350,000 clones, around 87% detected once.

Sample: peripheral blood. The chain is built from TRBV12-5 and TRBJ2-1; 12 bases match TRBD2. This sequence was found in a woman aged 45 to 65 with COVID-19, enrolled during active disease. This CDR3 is CASGLGLAGVRGNEQFF. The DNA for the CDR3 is TGTGCTAGTGGTTTGGGACTAGCGGGAGTTAGGGGCAATGAGCAGTTCTTC.